This T cell receptor (beta chain) comes out of a study of CD8 T cells in ankylosing spondylitis. TCRdb analysed the 5' RACE reads with MiXCR anew, one entry per CDR3 protein. The sample shows some 140,000 distinct CDR3 sequences, about 7% of them seen only once. The CDR3 length is 13 residues. The germline gives CDR1 MNHNS, CDR2 SASEGT. The V end was cut by 5 bases, the J end by 9 bases, with 14 bases between. This clonotype has ten or more counts. This TCR was sampled from a female donor with ankylosing spondylitis or in good health (not recorded which). The sample taken for sequencing was blood, either unsorted or a sorted T cell fraction (not recorded which). The chain couples TRBV6-1 to TRBJ1-5, with D perhaps matching TRBD1 (5 bases). The CDR3 coding sequence is TGTGCCAGCAGTCCGGGGGGGGAGGGGCCCCAGCATTTT. Protein: CASSPGGEGPQHF.